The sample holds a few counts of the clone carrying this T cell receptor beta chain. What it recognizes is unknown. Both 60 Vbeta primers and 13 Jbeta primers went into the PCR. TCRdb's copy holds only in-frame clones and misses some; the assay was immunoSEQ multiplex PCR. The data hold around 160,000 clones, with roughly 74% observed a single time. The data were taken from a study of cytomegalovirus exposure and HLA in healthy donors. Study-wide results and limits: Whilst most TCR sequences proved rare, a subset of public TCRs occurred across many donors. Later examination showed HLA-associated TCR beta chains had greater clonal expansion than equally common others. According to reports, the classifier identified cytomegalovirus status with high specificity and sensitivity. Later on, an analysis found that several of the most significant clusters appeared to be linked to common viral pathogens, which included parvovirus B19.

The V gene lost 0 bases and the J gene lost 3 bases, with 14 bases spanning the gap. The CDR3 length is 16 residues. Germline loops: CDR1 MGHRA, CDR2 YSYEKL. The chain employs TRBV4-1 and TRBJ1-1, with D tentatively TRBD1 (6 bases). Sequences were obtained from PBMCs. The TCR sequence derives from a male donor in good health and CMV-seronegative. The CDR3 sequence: CASSQDRGGGDTEAFF. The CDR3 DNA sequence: TGCGCCAGCAGCCAAGATCGGGGAGGGGGGGACACTGAAGCTTTCTTT.